Reported below is one T cell receptor (beta chain). This clonotype has at least ten counts. Its antigen is currently not known. Base quality data are lacking; no much larger clone is found one base away. The sample belongs to a study of CD8 T cells in ankylosing spondylitis (dated by TCRdb to about 2017). About the full investigation: To find TCR variants linked to disease, the study profiled T cell receptor beta repertoires in ankylosing spondylitis patients and healthy donors. The full study cohort comprised around 23 ankylosing spondylitis patients and 85 to 120 healthy donors. Peripheral blood was sampled, and synovial fluid was also collected from ankylosing spondylitis patients.

Relative to germline, V is missing 0 bases and J is missing 7 bases, with 6 bases of the junction outside any gene match. Via the germline V gene, CDR1 is SGDLS and CDR2 YYNGEE. The CDR3, cysteine through phenylalanine, is 15 amino acids long. Solely the CDR3 DNA is kept, with 45 bases framed from the first base. Overall study results and their limits: Some motif variants had previously been reported in the synovial fluid and blood of reactive arthritis patients, which suggests shared mechanisms of disease initiation. The disease-linked clones were reported as significantly enriched in matched synovial fluid samples from ankylosing spondylitis patients. In peripheral blood, the disease-linked clones were found at relatively low frequencies and had a CD8+ phenotype. Blood from ankylosing spondylitis patients appeared to be characterized by a TCR beta motif made up of several highly homologous amino acid variants.

The data were produced on an Illumina HiSeq 2500. Quantitative 5'-RACE with molecular barcodes was used to prepare TCR beta libraries. Concerning the study's data processing: A new computational method, built on a probabilistic model of VDJ rearrangement, was used to identify disease-linked TCR variants. The public reads were quality trimmed at Q25 with fastp and then assembled into clones with MiXCR by TCRdb, keeping productive beta chains. Here each entry gathers all rows of one CDR3 protein and keeps the most common genes and DNA. The V and J calls shown here were made by TCRdb, not taken from the authors' results. The sample records 150,000 to 200,000 distinct CDR3 sequences, about 18% of which are singletons. The top ten clones comprise roughly 4.5% of the sample.

The specimen sequenced was blood, either unsorted or a sorted T cell fraction (not recorded which). The rearrangement joined TRBV9 to TRBJ2-1; the central 8 bases match TRBD2. This TCR was sampled from a male donor under 30 with ankylosing spondylitis or in good health (not recorded which). Donor details come from another sample of the same person, matched by shared clones. In nucleotide form, the sequence is TGTGCCAGCAGCGTAGACCAGCGGGAGCGGAATGAGCAGTTCTTC. Translation gives CASSVDQRERNEQFF.